This TCR beta chain was observed in a study of PD-L1 blockade in urothelial cancer. Study conclusions and caveats: Blood TCR clonality below the median before treatment was a predictor of better survival.

Profiling relied on immunoSEQ multiplex PCR, and the TCRdb table lists in-frame clones only, not all of them. In the table there are 35,000 to 45,000 clones, more than 65% of which are singletons. CDR1 and CDR2 (germline): LNHDA, SQIVND (reference sequence). V was clipped by 0 bases and J by 0 bases, with 14 bases between them. The CDR3 consists of 17 residues. This clone came up a few times. Its antigen is currently unknown. This rearrangement joins TRBV19 to TRBJ2-5; a weak D match, TRBD2 (6 bases). The sequence derives from a man aged 65-85 years with urothelial cancer. The sequencing here drew on PBMCs, taken around atezolizumab (anti-PD-L1) treatment. The chain's CDR3 is CASSIDHVGGNQETQYF. DNA for the CDR3: TGTGCCAGTAGTATAGATCATGTGGGAGGCAACCAAGAGACCCAGTACTTC.